This TCR beta chain was sequenced during a study of immune cell composition in non-small cell lung cancer. Frozen unsorted single-cell suspensions supplied the genomic DNA. Data came from immunoSEQ multiplex PCR; TCRdb stores just in-frame clones and leaves some out. The sample yields 4,700 or so clones, 65% to 80% seen once. This CDR3 is 16 amino acids long. V was clipped by 4 bases and J by 3 bases, with 17 bases between them. CDR1 MGHRA and CDR2 YSYEKL come from the germline V gene. The specimen sequenced was lung tumor tissue. This chain connects TRBV4-1 to TRBJ2-3, with a possible D match to TRBD2 (6 bases). The receptor comes from a human donor with non-small cell lung cancer. The CDR3 sequence: CASSPSGGSGTDTQYF. Here the CDR3 DNA reads TGCGCCAGCAGCCCGTCCGGAGGGAGTGGGACAGATACGCAGTATTTT.